These T cell receptor beta chains were read from a single sample in a study of T-cell memory formation after mild COVID-19. MiXCR, run by TCRdb on the 5' RACE reads, gives a single entry per CDR3 protein. The table has 400,000 or so distinct CDR3 sequences, around 21% seen once. The sequencing input was PBMCs or a T cell subset sorted from them (not recorded which). The receptors derive from an adult woman who had mild COVID-19 (a few samples of this study predate the infection). Cell type and time point are not known. CDR3s include the opening cysteine and the closing phenylalanine or tryptophan. The D gene is left open where the match is weak. Rows may omit the clone size; those that give it use once, few, many or a size class.

few TRBJ2-1 TRBV7-9 TRBD2 CASSVKGLAKDEQFF TGTGCCAGCAGCGTAAAGGGACTAGCTAAGGATGAGCAGTTCTTC
NA TRBJ1-3 TRBV27 NA CASSIRWTSGNTIYF TGTGCCAGCAGTATACGGTGGACCTCTGGAAACACCATATATTTT
NA TRBJ2-7 TRBV12-3/TRBV12-4 NA CASSWGRGGEQYF TGTGCCAGCAGTTGGGGAAGGGGAGGCGAGCAGTACTTC
NA TRBJ1-2 TRBV19 NA CASRFGGQPYYGYTF TGTGCCAGTAGGTTCGGTGGACAGCCTTACTATGGCTACACCTTC
NA TRBJ1-2 TRBV25-1 NA CASSVSVHGYTF TGTGCCAGCAGTGTGTCGGTTCATGGCTACACCTTC
NA TRBJ2-3 TRBV18 NA CASSPSYPSTDTQYF TGTGCCAGCTCACCCTCCTACCCTAGCACAGATACGCAGTATTTT
few TRBJ2-1 TRBV7-7 NA CASSLGSGTSYNEQFF TGTGCTAGCAGCTTAGGTAGCGGCACTTCCTACAATGAGCAGTTCTTC
NA TRBJ2-3 TRBV27 NA CAGSLIGRGPDTQYF TGTGCCGGCAGTTTAATCGGGAGAGGGCCAGATACGCAGTATTTT
NA TRBJ2-2 TRBV11-3 TRBD2 CASSGTGTSGTGELFF TGTGCCAGCAGCGGTACCGGGACTAGCGGGACCGGGGAGCTGTTTTTT
NA TRBJ1-1 TRBV20-1 NA CSARAGFMNTEAFF TGCAGTGCTAGAGCAGGGTTTATGAACACTGAAGCTTTCTTT
NA TRBJ2-7 TRBV20-1 TRBD1 CSARIPRDRGSEQYF TGCAGTGCCCGAATTCCGCGGGACAGGGGATCCGAGCAGTACTTC
few TRBJ1-1 TRBV7-6 NA CASSLADTGQDTEAFF TGTGCCAGCAGCTTAGCCGATACAGGGCAGGACACTGAAGCTTTCTTT
few TRBJ1-3 TRBV4-1 TRBD1 CASSLGTGGSRVSGNTIYF TGCGCCAGCAGCCTAGGGACAGGGGGTTCCCGGGTGTCTGGAAACACCATATATTTT
NA TRBJ2-3 TRBV24-1 NA CATSDQTDTQYF TGTGCCACCAGTGACCAGACAGATACGCAGTATTTT
NA TRBJ1-2 TRBV6-6 NA CASSYTRTEDYGYTF TGTGCCAGCAGTTACACTAGGACGGAGGACTATGGCTACACCTTC
few TRBJ2-3 TRBV30 NA CAWSPADTQYF TGTGCCTGGAGTCCGGCAGATACGCAGTATTTT
NA TRBJ2-7 TRBV13 TRBD2 CASSTRLAGGPEQYF TGTGCCAGCAGCACAAGACTAGCGGGGGGTCCCGAGCAGTACTTC
NA TRBJ1-5 TRBV5-6 NA CASSPQGPNQPQHF TGTGCCAGCAGCCCGCAGGGCCCCAATCAGCCCCAGCATTTT
NA TRBJ1-1 TRBV5-1 NA CASSEGGGATEAFF TGCGCCAGCAGCGAGGGCGGCGGGGCCACTGAAGCTTTCTTT
few TRBJ2-3 TRBV7-9 TRBD1 CASLGTDRGLTDTQYF TGTGCCAGCCTTGGTACGGACAGGGGACTCACAGATACGCAGTATTTT
NA TRBJ2-3 TRBV15 TRBD2 CATSRPGLAGGPSADTQYF TGTGCCACCAGCAGACCAGGACTAGCGGGAGGGCCGAGCGCAGATACGCAGTATTTT
few TRBJ1-1 TRBV29-1 NA CSVDGRNTEAFF TGCAGCGTTGACGGCAGGAACACTGAAGCTTTCTTT
NA TRBJ2-7 TRBV11-2 NA CASSLARTTGEQYF TGTGCCAGCAGCCTAGCCCGGACAACAGGCGAGCAGTACTTC
NA TRBJ2-1 TRBV15 TRBD1 CATSSRDRGGDEQFF TGTGCCACCAGCAGCCGGGACAGGGGAGGCGATGAGCAGTTCTTC
few TRBJ2-7 TRBV12-3/TRBV12-4 TRBD2 CASSPTGGVYEQYF TGTGCCAGCAGCCCGACGGGAGGGGTCTACGAGCAGTACTTC
NA TRBJ1-5 TRBV20-1 NA CSARYDRSNQPQHF TGCAGTGCTAGATATGACAGGAGCAATCAGCCCCAGCATTTT
few TRBJ2-7 TRBV11-3 TRBD2 CASSLDHAGGAYEQYF TGTGCCAGCAGCTTAGATCATGCGGGGGGGGCCTACGAGCAGTACTTC
NA TRBJ2-5 TRBV7-7 NA CASSLQKGNQETQYF TGTGCTAGCAGCTTACAGAAAGGGAACCAAGAGACCCAGTACTTC
NA TRBJ2-7 TRBV6-6 NA CASSYQTGNEQYF TGTGCCAGCAGTTACCAGACAGGAAACGAGCAGTACTTC
few TRBJ2-5 TRBV3-1 NA CASSQGVGGGETQYF TGTGCCAGCAGCCAAGGAGTTGGTGGGGGAGAGACCCAGTACTTC
once TRBJ2-3 TRBV6-2/TRBV6-3 NA CASSYPLRGASTDTQYF TGTGCCAGCAGTTACCCCCTGAGGGGAGCCAGCACAGATACGCAGTATTTT
NA TRBJ1-1 TRBV12-3/TRBV12-4 NA CASSFFGGPESTEAFF TGTGCCAGCAGTTTTTTCGGGGGTCCGGAAAGCACTGAAGCTTTCTTT
many TRBJ2-4 TRBV12-3/TRBV12-4 NA CASSLSAKNIQYF TGTGCCAGCAGTTTGAGCGCCAAAAACATTCAGTACTTC
few TRBJ1-1 TRBV20-1 NA CSARETLNTEAFF TGCAGTGCTAGAGAAACACTGAACACTGAAGCTTTCTTT
NA TRBJ2-1 TRBV5-5 NA CASSLEGAQMKFF TGTGCCAGCAGCTTGGAGGGTGCCCAAATGAAGTTCTTC
few TRBJ2-3 TRBV5-5 NA CASSLGRPNTDTQYF TGTGCCAGCAGCTTGGGTAGGCCGAACACAGATACGCAGTATTTT
NA TRBJ2-1 TRBV18 NA CASSAGETSPYNEQFF TGTGCCAGCTCAGCCGGCGAGACATCGCCCTACAATGAGCAGTTCTTC
NA TRBJ1-2 TRBV7-9 NA CASSPPGQTANYGYTF TGTGCCAGCAGCCCCCCCGGGCAGACAGCTAACTATGGCTACACCTTC
NA TRBJ2-1 TRBV12-3/TRBV12-4 TRBD1 CASRTSGGPNEQFF TGTGCCAGCAGAACATCAGGGGGCCCAAATGAGCAGTTCTTC
NA TRBJ2-3 TRBV7-3 NA CASSSLPEGGTDTQYF TGTGCCAGCAGCTCACTTCCAGAGGGAGGCACAGATACGCAGTATTTT
few TRBJ2-2 TRBV7-7 NA CASSRTDADTGELFF TGTGCCAGCAGCCGCACAGATGCGGACACCGGGGAGCTGTTTTTT
NA TRBJ2-3 TRBV29-1 TRBD2 CSGQGLAGGRTDTQYF TGCAGCGGACAGGGTCTAGCGGGAGGGAGGACAGATACGCAGTATTTT
once TRBJ2-5 TRBV10-3 NA CAISESGSGASQETQYF TGTGCCATCAGTGAGTCTGGGTCTGGAGCGAGCCAAGAGACCCAGTACTTC
NA TRBJ1-1 TRBV29-1 NA CSVQRNTEAFF TGCAGCGTCCAGCGGAACACTGAAGCTTTCTTT
NA TRBJ1-2 TRBV12-3/TRBV12-4 NA CASSLFGTKKSYTF TGTGCCAGCAGTTTATTCGGGACAAAGAAGAGCTACACCTTC
NA TRBJ2-1 TRBV20-1 TRBD2 CSARDLAGVNEQFF TGCAGTGCTAGAGACCTAGCGGGTGTCAATGAGCAGTTCTTC
NA TRBJ2-5 TRBV12-3/TRBV12-4 NA CASSLGIWTPQETQYF TGTGCCAGCAGTTTGGGAATTTGGACACCCCAAGAGACCCAGTACTTC
few TRBJ2-4 TRBV2 NA CASNRRVVDIQYF TGTGCCAGCAATCGTAGGGTGGTAGACATTCAGTACTTC
NA TRBJ1-2 TRBV7-9 NA CASSFVSTLVSGGYTF TGTGCCAGCAGCTTCGTCTCCACGCTGGTATCGGGGGGCTACACCTTC
NA TRBJ1-4 TRBV7-9 NA CAGGGPATNEKLFF TGTGCCGGGGGGGGGCCGGCAACTAATGAAAAACTGTTTTTT
NA TRBJ2-7 TRBV27 TRBD2 CASSLIAGVTYEQYF TGTGCCAGCAGTTTGATAGCGGGGGTCACCTACGAGCAGTACTTC
NA TRBJ1-1 TRBV27 NA CASSEGTSAFF TGTGCCAGCAGTGAAGGGACCTCTGCTTTCTTT
few TRBJ1-2 TRBV14 NA CASSLRGDSAYGYTF TGTGCCAGCAGCTTACGGGGGGACTCCGCCTATGGCTACACCTTC
many TRBJ1-2 TRBV9 NA CASAVGGGNYGYTF TGTGCCAGCGCCGTCGGGGGAGGAAACTATGGCTACACCTTC
NA TRBJ1-1 TRBV9 NA CASSPNSGLVPLDTEAFF TGTGCCAGCAGCCCGAACTCAGGGTTAGTTCCTTTGGACACTGAAGCTTTCTTT
many TRBJ2-5 TRBV7-9 NA CASSSQETQYF TGTGCCAGCAGCTCCCAAGAGACCCAGTACTTC
NA TRBJ1-5 TRBV9 NA CASSVGGLIDQPQHF TGTGCCAGCAGCGTAGGGGGGCTAATCGATCAGCCCCAGCATTTT
NA TRBJ2-5 TRBV2 TRBD1 CASSEERDRPSWETQYF TGTGCCAGCAGTGAAGAAAGGGACAGGCCGTCCTGGGAGACCCAGTACTTC